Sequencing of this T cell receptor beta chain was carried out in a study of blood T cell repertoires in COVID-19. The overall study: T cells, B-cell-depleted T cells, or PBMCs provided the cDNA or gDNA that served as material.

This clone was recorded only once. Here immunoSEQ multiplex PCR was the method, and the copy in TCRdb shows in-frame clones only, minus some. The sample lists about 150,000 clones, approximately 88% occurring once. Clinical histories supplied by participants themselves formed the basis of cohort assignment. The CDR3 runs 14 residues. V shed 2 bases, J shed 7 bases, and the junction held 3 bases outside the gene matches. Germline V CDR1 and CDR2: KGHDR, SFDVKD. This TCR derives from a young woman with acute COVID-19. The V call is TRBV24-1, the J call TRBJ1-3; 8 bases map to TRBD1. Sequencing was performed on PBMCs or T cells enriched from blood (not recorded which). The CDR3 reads CATSDSGGRNTIYF. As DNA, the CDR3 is TGTGCCACCAGTGATTCAGGGGGCCGTAACACCATATATTTT.